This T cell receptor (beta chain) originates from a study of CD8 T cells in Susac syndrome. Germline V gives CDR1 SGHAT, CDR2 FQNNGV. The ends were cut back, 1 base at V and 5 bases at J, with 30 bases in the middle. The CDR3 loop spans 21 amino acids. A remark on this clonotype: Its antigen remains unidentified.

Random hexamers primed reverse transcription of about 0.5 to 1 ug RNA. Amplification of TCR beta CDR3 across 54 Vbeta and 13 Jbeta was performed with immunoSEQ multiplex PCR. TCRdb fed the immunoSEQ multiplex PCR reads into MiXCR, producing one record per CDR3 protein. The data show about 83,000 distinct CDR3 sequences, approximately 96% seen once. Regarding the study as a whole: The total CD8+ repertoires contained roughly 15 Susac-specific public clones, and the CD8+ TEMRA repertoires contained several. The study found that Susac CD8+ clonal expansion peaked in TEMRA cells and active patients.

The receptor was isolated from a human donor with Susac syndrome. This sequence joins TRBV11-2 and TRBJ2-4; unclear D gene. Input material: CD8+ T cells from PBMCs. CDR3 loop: CASSLGFGLVGYQSPQNIQYF. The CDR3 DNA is TGTGCCAGCAGCTTAGGATTTGGGCTAGTAGGTTACCAGTCGCCCCAAAACATTCAGTACTTC.